The clone carrying this T cell receptor beta chain was seen more than once but under ten times. The antigen is unknown. The data stem from a study of T cell repertoires in cytomegalovirus infection. At the level of the study: Public signatures in TCR beta pointed to CMV infection and matching HLA type.

Study-level points and caveats: Adding up the frequency of public TCR beta families identified people who carried CMV plus the relevant HLA. There were HLA-C-restricted CMV-specific TCR beta clonotypes dominating the ex vivo response.

TCRdb processed the reads anew with MiXCR; each CDR3 protein has one entry. This table has about 200,000 distinct CDR3 sequences, 8% to 10% appearing once. Germline V gene lookup returns CDR1 SGDLS and CDR2 YYNGEE. There are 17 residues in the CDR3. With V trimmed by 5 bases and J by 2 bases, 13 bases remained unmatched. The origin of this receptor is a human donor in good health (CMV status not recorded). Some clones in this sample may be carry-over from other donors' samples. The chain carries TRBV9 and TRBJ2-3, with TRBD2 matching 8 bases. What was sequenced was PBMCs. DNA for the CDR3: TGTGCCAGCAGAGGCGCCCCCGGGACTAGTGACACAGATACGCAGTATTTT. Translated, it gives CASRGAPGTSDTDTQYF. The full variable domain, its missing parts supplied by reference TRBV9 and TRBJ2-3, is DSGVTQTPKHLITATGQRVTLRCSPRSGDLSVYWYQQSLDQGLQFLIQYYNGEERAKGNILERFSAQQFPDLHSELNLSSLELGDSALYFCASRGAPGTSDTDTQYFGPGTRLTVL.